This T cell receptor (beta chain) was obtained from a study of regulatory T cells in long-lasting Graves disease. This clonotype showed up many times. Time point meaning: newly diagnosed GD, antithyroid drugs for less than 3 months. Scientists built the TCR library using RNA that was extracted from PBMCs. Sequencing libraries for TCR beta were prepared with iRepertoire HTBI primers and Arm-PCR of CDR3 regions. TCRdb itself ran the multiplex PCR reads through MiXCR, one entry per CDR3 protein. The sample lists under 300,000 distinct CDR3 sequences; about 16% were seen once. The clonotype comes from a female donor with Graves disease. Source: peripheral blood mononuclear cells (PBMCs), taken at new diagnosis, from a patient treated with antithyroid drugs.

CDR3 residues: CASSQGTGGETQYF. CDR3 in DNA: TGTGCCAGCAGCCAGGGGACAGGGGGCGAGACCCAGTACTTC. The chain carries TRBV3-1 and TRBJ2-5, with 12 bases identical to TRBD1. Germline V gene lookup returns CDR1 LGHDT and CDR2 YNNKEL (reference sequence). With 3 bases clipped from V and 5 bases from J, the junction kept 1 base outside the gene matches. The CDR3 runs to 14 residues.